The rows below give T cell receptor beta chains drawn from one sample of a study of blood T cell repertoires in COVID-19. The data were produced by immunoSEQ multiplex PCR, yet TCRdb's version contains in-frame clones alone and is incomplete. The data contain some 220,000 clones, approximately 85% of them seen just once; the ten biggest clones take up about 2.4%. Material for sequencing was peripheral blood. These receptors all come from an older woman with COVID-19, enrolled during active disease. Both conserved end residues are part of each CDR3. The D gene is left open where the match is weak. Size is stated for part of the rows, as once, few or many counts, or as a class when the clone is expanded.

d_call j_call clone_size v_call cdr3_nt cdr3_aa
NA TRBJ2-3 once TRBV6-5 TGTGCCAGCAGGGAGGCGGGGAAAACAGATACGCAGTATTTT CASREAGKTDTQYF
TRBD1 TRBJ1-2 NA TRBV6-2/TRBV6-3 TGTGCCAGCAGTTCCCTAACAGGGGTGGTTGGCTACACCTTC CASSSLTGVVGYTF
NA TRBJ2-1 NA TRBV7-3 TGTGCCAGCAGCCCCCAGGGAACTTACAATGAGCAGTTCTTC CASSPQGTYNEQFF
TRBD2 TRBJ2-3 NA TRBV7-2 TGTGCCAGCAGCTCCGGGACTAGCGGGTGGGGCGATACGCAGTATTTT CASSSGTSGWGDTQYF
NA TRBJ2-3 NA TRBV30 TGTGCCGGGCATTTGGGCACAGATACGCAGTATTTT CAGHLGTDTQYF
NA TRBJ1-4 NA TRBV19 TGTGCCAGTAGGGCCCCGGGGGGCAACGGTGAAAAACTGTTTTTT CASRAPGGNGEKLFF
TRBD1 TRBJ1-6 NA TRBV4-3 TGCGCCAGCAGCCAGGACAGGGGGTTGAAGCCCCTCCACTTT CASSQDRGLKPLHF
NA TRBJ1-2 once TRBV4-3 TGCGCCAGCAGCCAAGACACGGGTGGAGGAGGCTACACCTTC CASSQDTGGGGYTF
NA TRBJ2-5 NA TRBV7-2 TGTGCCAGCAGCTTAGTTTCGACAAATCAAGAGACCCAGTACTTC CASSLVSTNQETQYF
NA TRBJ1-1 NA TRBV5-1 TGCGCCAGCAGCCCCCCGGGGGGCGCGTACACTGAAGCTTTCTTT CASSPPGGAYTEAFF
NA TRBJ1-1 once TRBV12-3/TRBV12-4 TGTGCCAGCAGTCCCATGTGGGGCGAGGAAGCTTTCTTT CASSPMWGEEAFF
NA TRBJ1-1 NA TRBV7-2 TGTGCCAGCAGCCCCCACGGGGGGCAGAACACTGAAGCTTTCTTT CASSPHGGQNTEAFF
TRBD1 TRBJ1-1 NA TRBV6-5 TGTGCCAGCAGTCCAAGAAGACAGGGATTCACTGAAGCTTTCTTT CASSPRRQGFTEAFF
TRBD2 TRBJ2-7 NA TRBV4-3 TGCGCCAGCAGCCAGCACAACCTAGCGGGGGACCCCTACGAGCAGTACTTC CASSQHNLAGDPYEQYF
NA TRBJ1-5 NA TRBV3-1/TRBV3-2 TGTGCCAGCAGCCAAGCCACAGGATACAATCAGCCCCAGCATTTT CASSQATGYNQPQHF
NA TRBJ1-1 NA TRBV29-1 TGCAGCGTTGAAGTATCTTTCCAGGTGGCTGAAGCTTTCTTT CSVEVSFQVAEAFF
TRBD2 TRBJ2-1 NA TRBV7-3 TGTGCCAGCCGGGGGACTAGCGGGAGTCGGAACAATGAGCAGTTCTTC CASRGTSGSRNNEQFF
NA TRBJ1-6 NA TRBV30 TGTGCCTGGAGTGTACGGAGGGGCCGAGGATATTATAATTCACCCCTCCACTTT CAWSVRRGRGYYNSPLHF
NA TRBJ1-2 NA TRBV12-3/TRBV12-4 TGTGCCAGCAGAATATCTGCTAACTATGGCTACACCTTC CASRISANYGYTF
NA TRBJ1-1 NA TRBV7-9 TGTGCCAGCAGCTTAAGGGCAGGGGTGATAAATTCTGAAGCTTTCTTT CASSLRAGVINSEAFF
TRBD1 TRBJ1-5 NA TRBV6-2/TRBV6-3 TGTGCCAGCAGTTACCCGACAGGGGGCCGACAGCCCCAGCATTTT CASSYPTGGRQPQHF
TRBD2 TRBJ2-3 NA TRBV9 TGTGCCAGCAGCGTAGGTATAGCGGGGACTGGCACAGATACGCAGTATTTT CASSVGIAGTGTDTQYF
NA TRBJ2-7 NA TRBV11-3 TGTGCCAGCAGTACACGCGGGATAACCTACGAGCAGTACTTC CASSTRGITYEQYF
TRBD1 TRBJ1-2 NA TRBV7-2 TGTGCCAGCAGCCCCCCGGGACAGGGATTTGGCTACACCTTC CASSPPGQGFGYTF
NA TRBJ2-1 NA TRBV6-5 TGTGCCAGCAGCGCTACTAGGTTGGAGCAGTTCTTC CASSATRLEQFF
NA TRBJ1-1 NA TRBV5-4 TGTGCCAGCAGCTTGTCGGGAGGCCGAACTGAAGCTTTCTTT CASSLSGGRTEAFF
NA TRBJ1-1 NA TRBV7-8 TGTGCCAGCAGCTTCACTTCCCGGGGGGACACTGAAGCTTTCTTT CASSFTSRGDTEAFF
NA TRBJ2-3 NA TRBV6-5 TGTGCCAGCAGTTACTCTCAGGGATTGGCAACAGATACGCAGTATTTT CASSYSQGLATDTQYF
TRBD1 TRBJ2-1 many TRBV27 TGTGCCAGCAGTGCCGGGACAGGGTTCTATGAGCAGTTCTTC CASSAGTGFYEQFF
TRBD1 TRBJ1-2 NA TRBV4-3 TGCGCCAGCAGCCAAGATTTGGGACAGGGTCGAGGCTACACCTTC CASSQDLGQGRGYTF
NA TRBJ1-1 NA TRBV18 TGTGCCAGCTCACCACTGCGACAGTGGAACACTGAAGCTTTCTTT CASSPLRQWNTEAFF
TRBD1 TRBJ2-5 once TRBV5-5 TGTGCCAGCAGCTTCCGGGACAGGGAACAAGAGACCCAGTACTTC CASSFRDREQETQYF
NA TRBJ1-4 once TRBV7-8 TGTGCCAGCAGCCTAACGAGAGAGGGAGTAGAACTGTTTTTT CASSLTREGVELFF
TRBD1 TRBJ2-2 few TRBV6-2/TRBV6-3 TGTGCCAGCAGTACACGGACAGGGCGTGGTACCGGGGAGCTGTTTTTT CASSTRTGRGTGELFF
TRBD1 TRBJ1-2 NA TRBV6-2/TRBV6-3 TGTGCCAGCAGCGACAGGGGTTTCTATGGCTACACCTTC CASSDRGFYGYTF
TRBD1 TRBJ2-7 NA TRBV6-5 TGTGCCAGCAGTTACCGGGACAGGACGTACTTC CASSYRDRTYF